Listed here are 24 T cell receptor beta chains from one sample, sequenced in a study of monozygotic twins with inflammatory bowel disease. TCRdb re-called the 5' RACE reads and catalogs CDR3 proteins one per entry, DNA excluded. This repertoire includes some 130,000 distinct CDR3 sequences. The sequencing input was blood. These receptors were collected from a human donor with ulcerative colitis or Crohn's disease, or a healthy co-twin of an affected twin (not recorded which).

The rearrangement links TRBV5-1 to TRBJ1-2. The germline CDR1 and CDR2 sequences are SGHRS and YFSETQ. The length of the CDR3 is 12 residues. The CDR3 is CASSYANYGYTF.

This rearrangement joins TRBV4-2 to TRBJ2-3; TCRdb returns TRBD1, unconfirmable since there is no DNA. Germline values: CDR1 LGHNA, CDR2 YNFKEQ. The CDR3 is made up of 16 amino acids. The CDR3 spells CASSPRGGPDTDTQYF.

This rearrangement joins TRBV5-1 to TRBJ1-6. In germline, CDR1 is SGHRS, CDR2 YFSETQ. This CDR3 region has 15 residues. Here the CDR3 reads CASSLDADRQSPLHF.

The chain recombines TRBV14 with TRBJ1-1; TCRdb gives TRBD1 as the D gene, but with no DNA this cannot be confirmed. This CDR3 spans 16 amino acids. Germline V gene sequence: CDR1 SGHDN, CDR2 FVKESK. CDR3 residues: CASSPNRGGWNTEAFF. The full variable domain, in which reference TRBV14 and TRBJ1-1 provide the parts outside the CDR3, is EAGVTQFPSHSVIEKGQTVTLRCDPISGHDNLYWYRRVMGKEIKFLLHFVKESKQDESGMPNNRFLAERTGGTYSTLKVQPAELEDSGVYFCASSPNRGGWNTEAFFGQGTRLTVV.

This chain connects TRBV11-2 to TRBJ2-5; the TRBD1 assignment by TCRdb is unverifiable without DNA. Germline V gene lookup returns CDR1 SGHAT and CDR2 FQNNGV. The CDR3 consists of 13 residues. CDR3 in amino acids: CASSFGIQETQYF.

The J gene is TRBJ1-5, the V gene TRBV5-1; TCRdb's D call, TRBD1, is unchecked because there is no DNA. The CDR3 extends over 13 amino acids. Germline V lookup: CDR1 SGHRS, CDR2 YFSETQ. The CDR3 region is CASSFGANQPQHF.

The rearrangement uses TRBV7-9 and TRBJ1-5. This CDR3 contains 17 residues. The germline V gene has CDR1 SEHNR and CDR2 FQNEAQ (reference sequence). CDR3 region: CASSLAGATHSNQPQHF.

The gene calls are TRBV4-3 and TRBJ2-1; checking the TCRdb D call of TRBD2 is not possible without DNA. Germline V gives CDR1 LGHNA, CDR2 YSLEER. This CDR3 spans 15 amino acids. The CDR3 here is CASSQISLADNEQFF.

This chain connects TRBV5-1 to TRBJ1-6; TCRdb reports TRBD1, a call that lacks DNA to check it against. The CDR3 spans 16 residues. CDR1 is SGHRS and CDR2 is YFSETQ in the germline V gene. The CDR3 loop reads CASSHGQGMGNSPLHF.

The gene calls are TRBV5-1 and TRBJ1-2; TCRdb selects TRBD1, and the lack of DNA leaves this call unchecked. The CDR3 totals 14 residues. CDR1 and CDR2 (germline): SGHRS, YFSETQ. The CDR3 here is CASSLRQGGYGYTF.

CDR3 residues: CASSRTSGRAYQETQYF. The chain employs TRBV6-1 and TRBJ2-5; the TCRdb call, TRBD2, lacks DNA for checking. Germline-derived CDR1 and CDR2 are MNHNS and SASEGT. The CDR3 totals 17 residues.

The CDR3 sequence is CASSLEGTSGINEQFF. The rearrangement joins TRBV7-2 to TRBJ2-1; TCRdb names TRBD2, which stays unverified in the absence of DNA. Germline V gene lookup returns CDR1 SGHTA and CDR2 FQGNSA. CDR3 length equals 16 residues. The entire variable domain, with the rest obtained from reference TRBV7-2 and TRBJ2-1, is as follows: GAGVSQSPSNKVTEKGKDVELRCDPISGHTALYWYRQSLGQGLEFLIYFQGNSAPDKSGLPSDRFSAERTGGSVSTLTIQRTQQEDSAVYLCASSLEGTSGINEQFFGPGTRLTVL.

The chain carries TRBV20-1 and TRBJ2-5. This CDR3 contains 15 residues. The germline CDR1 and CDR2 sequences are DFQATT and SNEGSKA (reference sequence). The CDR3 sequence is CSARPFRNAQETQYF.

The chain uses TRBV5-6 and TRBJ2-1; there is no DNA to check the TCRdb D call of TRBD1. The CDR3 totals 12 residues. Germline loops: CDR1 SGHDT, CDR2 YYEEEE. The chain's CDR3 is CASSRTPGQQFF.

This rearrangement joins TRBV7-9 to TRBJ2-5; without DNA, the TCRdb call of TRBD1 cannot be checked. Germline-derived CDR1 and CDR2 are SEHNR and FQNEAQ (reference sequence). The CDR3 runs to 14 residues. The CDR3: CASSLRGDGETQYF.

This chain uses TRBV7-2 with TRBJ2-1; TCRdb's assignment of TRBD2 cannot be checked, as there is no DNA. The CDR3 contains 17 residues. Germline CDR1 is SGHTA and CDR2 is FQGNSA. The CDR3 loop reads CASSLSMGLALYNEQFF.

The chain links TRBV18 to TRBJ2-3; TCRdb outputs TRBD1, but without DNA this stays unchecked. Germline CDR1 and CDR2: KGHSH and LQKENI. The CDR3 totals 16 residues. This chain's CDR3 is CASSPTPRAGTDTQYF. Together with reference TRBV18 and TRBJ2-3, the CDR3 gives the full variable domain: NAGVMQNPRHLVRRRGQEARLRCSPMKGHSHVYWYRQLPEEGLKFMVYLQKENIIDESGMPKERFSAEFPKEGPSILRIQQVVRGDSAAYFCASSPTPRAGTDTQYFGPGTRLTVL.

The chain has TRBV6-5 and TRBJ1-2. Germline assignment: CDR1 MNHEY and CDR2 SVGAGI. This CDR3 is 16 amino acids long. The CDR3 region is CASSYRLSLTNYGYTF.

The chain couples TRBV5-4 to TRBJ2-2; TCRdb designates TRBD2, a call that cannot be tested without DNA. This CDR3 contains 14 residues. CDR1 is SGHNT, CDR2 YYREEE, per germline (reference sequence). The CDR3 reads CASRSGSNTGELFF.

J is TRBJ2-7 and V is TRBV19; TCRdb outputs TRBD1, but without DNA this stays unchecked. The CDR3 is 18 amino acids. Germline CDR1 reads LNHDA; CDR2 reads SQIVND (reference sequence). CDR3 protein: CASSPHTSRGQESYEQYF.

V and J are TRBV6-5 and TRBJ2-1; TCRdb lists TRBD2, though no DNA is available to test this call. The CDR3 runs to 19 residues. Germline-derived CDR1 and CDR2 are MNHEY and SVGAGI. Here the CDR3 reads CASSYSSLAGGPVYNEQFF.

The J gene is TRBJ2-1, the V gene TRBV7-3; TCRdb indicates TRBD2, and absent DNA this call remains unverified. The CDR3 sequence is 15 residues long. Germline CDR1 is SGHTA and CDR2 is FQGTGA. This chain's CDR3 is CASSPAGSLYNEQFF.

J is TRBJ1-1 and V is TRBV12-3 or TRBV12-4; TCRdb's D call of TRBD1 is untestable without DNA. The CDR3 has 14 residues. The CDR3 sequence is CASSSRAEVAEAFF.

The gene calls are TRBV28 and TRBJ2-2; the TRBD1 assignment by TCRdb is unverifiable without DNA. The CDR3 has 15 amino acids. Germline lookup yields CDR1 MDHEN and CDR2 SYDVKM. CDR3: CASSRTGKNTGELFF.